This T cell receptor (beta chain) was sequenced for a study of response to subunit inactivated influenza vaccine. MiXCR, applied by TCRdb to the RT-PCR reads, yields one record per CDR3 protein. Found here are 500,000 to 600,000 distinct CDR3 sequences, about 17% of them singletons; the top ten hold 2.5% to 3.5%. Concerning this clonotype: Its antigen is undetermined.

Regarding the study as a whole: New T cells are recruited in small numbers by each seasonal influenza vaccination, according to the authors' suggestion.

From germline, CDR1 is LGHNA and CDR2 YSLEER. V lost 0 bases, J lost 4 bases, and 6 bases lay in between. The CDR3 length is 13 residues. Sample: CD4+ T cells sorted from PBMCs, taken roughly 24 months after vaccination. The gene calls are TRBV4-3 and TRBJ2-5; no firm D call. The TCR originated in a man aged 45-69 years who received an inactivated influenza vaccine. This CDR3 is CASSQERSETQYF. Written as DNA, the CDR3 is TGCGCCAGCAGCCAAGAGCGTTCAGAGACCCAGTACTTC.